What follows are 25 T cell receptor beta chains derived from one specimen sequenced in a study of blood T cell repertoires in COVID-19. The data were produced by immunoSEQ multiplex PCR, yet TCRdb's version contains in-frame clones alone and is incomplete. The sample holds approximately 240,000 clones, roughly nine tenths seen once. The sample was PBMCs or T cells enriched from blood (not recorded which). Receptors originate from a woman in her twenties or thirties with acute COVID-19.

This rearrangement joins TRBV5-1 to TRBJ2-3; the match to TRBD2 covers 8 bases. There are 16 residues in the CDR3. Germline V gene data show CDR1 as SGHRS and CDR2 as YFSETQ. V was clipped by 5 bases and J by 2 bases; unmatched bases: 10. Written as DNA, the CDR3 is TGCGCCAGCAGAGCTCGGGGCGGGGGGCCCACAGATACGCAGTATTTT. This translates into CASRARGGGPTDTQYF.

The V gene is TRBV5-6, the J gene TRBJ1-5; tentative D call: TRBD1 (5 bases). CDR1 and CDR2 from the germline V gene are SGHDT and YYEEEE. V dropped 4 bases and J dropped 3 bases, with 11 bases sitting between them. The CDR3 has 14 amino acids. Here the CDR3 reads CASSNGRVNQPQHF. CDR3 nucleotides: TGTGCCAGCAGCAACGGCAGGGTCAATCAGCCCCAGCATTTT.

This chain joins TRBV3-1 (or the pseudogene TRBV3-2) and TRBJ2-1; D not resolved. Trimming cost V 4 bases and J 6 bases, with 7 bases left between them. Germline loops: CDR1 LGHDT, CDR2 YNNKEL (reference sequence). The CDR3 extends over 12 amino acids. CDR3 coding DNA: TGTGCCAGCAGCCCTAGGAGCAATGAGCAGTTCTTC. It encodes CASSPRSNEQFF.

This clone was recorded once. The chain couples TRBV5-6 to TRBJ1-2; 12 bases are shared with TRBD1. There are 17 residues in the CDR3. Germline-derived CDR1 and CDR2 are SGHDT and YYEEEE. J lost 0 bases, V lost 4 bases, and 7 bases had no gene match. For the CDR3, the DNA is TGTGCCAGCAGCGAATCCGGGACAGGGGGCTCTAACTATGGCTACACCTTC. Its translation is CASSESGTGGSNYGYTF.

V and J are TRBV2 and TRBJ1-6, with D hard to call. The germline CDR1 and CDR2 sequences are SNHLY and FYNNEI. V lost 5 bases and J 0 bases, leaving 8 bases between the germline ends. The CDR3 extends over 15 amino acids. The CDR3 DNA reads as TGTGCCAGCAGTAGGAGGAGCTCCTATAATTCACCCCTCCACTTT. It translates to CASSRRSSYNSPLHF.

DNA for the CDR3: TGTGCCAGCAGGGACCACAGGGGGATAAGTGAATATGGCTACACCTTC. Translating gives CASRDHRGISEYGYTF. The gene calls are TRBV27 and TRBJ1-2; 8 bases match TRBD1. CDR1 is MNHEY and CDR2 is SMNVEV in the germline V gene (reference sequence). The junction had 14 bases not matched to a gene; V was cut back by 6 bases and J by 5 bases. This CDR3 is built from 16 residues.

This chain connects TRBV28 to TRBJ1-1, with a possible D match to TRBD1 (6 bases). Trimming pared 3 bases from V and 7 bases from J, leaving 12 bases between. Germline CDR1 MDHEN, CDR2 SYDVKM. The CDR3 has 13 amino acids. This CDR3 is CASSFGRGYEAFF. The CDR3 region has the DNA TGTGCCAGCAGTTTTGGCAGGGGTTATGAAGCTTTCTTT. Filled out from reference TRBV28 and TRBJ1-1, the complete variable domain reads DVKVTQSSRYLVKRTGEKVFLECVQDMDHENMFWYRQDPGLGLRLIYFSYDVKMKEKGDIPEGYSVSREKKERFSLILESASTNQTSMYLCASSFGRGYEAFFGQGTRLTVV.

The chain is built from TRBV6-5 and TRBJ2-3; D ambiguous. V lost 6 bases and J 8 bases, leaving 9 bases between the germline ends. Germline-derived CDR1 and CDR2 are MNHEY and SVGAGI. The CDR3 is made up of 11 amino acids. DNA for the CDR3: TGTGCCAGCAGACTGTCTGGTACGCAGTATTTT. Protein sequence: CASRLSGTQYF.

The chain couples TRBV10-3 to TRBJ1-2; D uncertain. The germline gives CDR1 ENHRY, CDR2 SYGVKD. Trimming removed 10 bases from V and 2 bases from J, with 20 bases in between. The CDR3 totals 15 residues. CDR3 sequence (DNA): TGTGCCACCACTAGAGGACCCAACCCGAACTATGGCTACACCTTC. Its protein product is CATTRGPNPNYGYTF.

This clone was seen just once. This chain connects TRBV2 to TRBJ2-3; TRBD2 might be the D (6 bases). Germline CDR1 SNHLY, CDR2 FYNNEI. Trimming removed 11 bases at V and 6 bases at J, with 15 bases between. This CDR3 has 12 residues. The CDR3 DNA is TGTGCCGGCCGGGACTCAGGCGATACGCAGTATTTT. Translated, it gives CAGRDSGDTQYF.

The J gene is TRBJ2-1, the V gene TRBV29-1; 7 positions match TRBD1. V dropped 7 bases and J dropped 6; count of bases not matched to a gene: 15. The CDR3 consists of 15 residues. CDR1 SQVTM and CDR2 ANQGSEA come from the germline V gene. CDR3 amino acids: CSAVTRLGTVNEQFF. CDR3 in DNA: TGCAGCGCCGTAACGCGATTGGGGACAGTCAATGAGCAGTTCTTC.

The chain couples TRBV14 to TRBJ1-2; D is uncertain. Germline V lookup: CDR1 SGHDN, CDR2 FVKESK. Trimming removed 0 bases at V and 6 bases at J, with 14 bases between. The length of the CDR3 is 15 residues. The CDR3 sequence: CASSQDLHAVHGYTF. The CDR3 coding sequence is TGTGCCAGCAGCCAAGATTTACACGCCGTTCATGGCTACACCTTC.

This chain connects TRBV25-1 to TRBJ2-5; TRBD1 matches at 7 bases. Per the germline V gene, CDR1 is MGHDK and CDR2 is SYGVNS. V trimming: 4 bases; J trimming: 3 bases; junction bases outside the gene matches: 11. The CDR3 is 16 amino acids. Here the CDR3 DNA reads TGTGCCAGCAGTGGCCCCCGGGACAGACGAGAAGAGACCCAGTACTTC. It specifies CASSGPRDRREETQYF.

In nucleotides, the CDR3 is TGTGCCAGCAGCTTCTTCACAGGGGAAACTGAAGCTTTCTTT. Its translation: CASSFFTGETEAFF. The V call is TRBV7-9, the J call TRBJ1-1; 7 nucleotides line up with TRBD1. V shed 3 bases, J shed 5 bases, and the junction held 6 bases outside the gene matches. Germline V gene lookup returns CDR1 SEHNR and CDR2 FQNEAQ (reference sequence). The CDR3 runs 14 residues.

The CDR3 reads CASSFGQGNEKLFF. CDR3 coding DNA: TGTGCCAGCAGCTTCGGACAGGGGAATGAAAAACTGTTTTTT. The chain employs TRBV7-9 and TRBJ1-4; 9 bases are a match to TRBD1. Germline V gives CDR1 SEHNR, CDR2 FQNEAQ (reference sequence). CDR3 length equals 14 residues. Germline trimming cut 3 bases from V and 5 bases from J; bases unmatched to any gene: 1.

V gene TRBV3-1 (or the pseudogene TRBV3-2) combines with J gene TRBJ1-5, with D perhaps matching TRBD1 (5 bases). Germline V CDR1 and CDR2: LGHDT, YNNKEL (reference sequence). The CDR3 loop spans 14 amino acids. V shed 2 bases and J shed 6 bases, with 11 bases lying between them. The CDR3 spells CASSQRGFRQPQHF. The DNA of the CDR3 is TGTGCCAGCAGCCAACGGGGGTTTCGTCAGCCCCAGCATTTT.

The rearrangement uses TRBV5-4 and TRBJ2-1; D not certain. The CDR3 contains 14 residues. V lost 2 bases and J lost 8, with 14 bases in between. Germline CDR1 and CDR2: SGHNT and YYREEE (reference sequence). Written as DNA, the CDR3 is TGTGCCAGCAGCTTTACGCGACTCCCACATGAGCAGTTCTTC. Amino acids: CASSFTRLPHEQFF.

This sequence joins TRBV4-1 and TRBJ2-3; D is possibly TRBD2 (6 bases). The CDR3 totals 15 residues. V was trimmed by 4 bases and J by 2 bases, leaving 13 bases between them. Germline V gene sequence: CDR1 MGHRA, CDR2 YSYEKL. The CDR3 nucleotides read TGCGCCAGCAGCCCTTTCGGGGGACTCACAGATACGCAGTATTTT. This translates into CASSPFGGLTDTQYF.

The genes are TRBV28 and TRBJ1-2, with TRBD1 matching 9 bases. J gave up 3 bases and V 6 bases, and 23 bases lay outside the gene matches. Germline assignment: CDR1 MDHEN and CDR2 SYDVKM. CDR3 length: 20 residues. CDR3 in amino acids: CASRLGQGDWKTRPDYGYTF. CDR3 bases: TGTGCCAGCAGATTGGGACAGGGTGATTGGAAAACACGCCCAGACTATGGCTACACCTTC.

The chain combines TRBV18 with TRBJ1-2; 7 bases map to TRBD1. The trim removed 4 bases at V and 4 bases at J, leaving 3 bases unmatched. CDR1 is KGHSH and CDR2 is LQKENI in the germline V gene. This CDR3 contains 13 residues. This CDR3 reads CASSQGAGYGYTF. The CDR3 nucleotides are TGTGCCAGCTCACAGGGGGCGGGCTATGGCTACACCTTC.

This clone was seen once. The gene calls are TRBV10-2 and TRBJ1-1; D is possibly TRBD1 (5 bases). The V gene lost 4 bases and the J gene lost 2 bases, with 14 bases spanning the gap. CDR1 is WSHSY and CDR2 is SAAADI in the germline V gene. The CDR3 sequence is 15 residues long. Here the CDR3 reads CASSAGAWGNTEAFF. As DNA, the CDR3 is TGCGCCAGCAGTGCTGGGGCCTGGGGTAACACTGAAGCTTTCTTT.

This clone was observed a handful of times. The chain links TRBV7-2 to TRBJ2-7; D may be TRBD1 (5 bases). Germline V gene data show CDR1 as SGHTA and CDR2 as FQGNSA. Trimming removed 5 bases from V and 3 bases from J, with 11 bases in between. The CDR3 consists of 13 residues. This CDR3 is CASSNRRGYEQYF. CDR3 nucleotides: TGTGCCAGCAGCAACCGTAGGGGCTACGAGCAGTACTTC.

V gene TRBV10-3 combines with J gene TRBJ2-2, with TRBD1 identical over 9 bases. The V gene end was trimmed by 6 bases and the J gene end by 4 bases; junction bases not matched to a gene: 3. CDR1 ENHRY and CDR2 SYGVKD come from the germline V gene. The CDR3 is made up of 14 amino acids. Here the CDR3 DNA reads TGTGCCATCAGGGACAGGGGTAGCACCGGGGAGCTGTTTTTT. Protein sequence: CAIRDRGSTGELFF.

CDR3 sequence (DNA): TGTGCCAGCAGTACCGGACAGGGGGTATGGGAGACCCAGTACTTC. Protein product: CASSTGQGVWETQYF. The rearrangement uses TRBV6-2 or TRBV6-3 and TRBJ2-5; 10 bases are shared with TRBD1. The CDR3 is made up of 15 amino acids. Looked up from germline, CDR1 is MNHEY and CDR2 is SVGEGT. V trimming: 5 bases; J trimming: 5 bases; junction bases outside the gene matches: 8.

The chain couples TRBV16 to TRBJ1-3; 7 bases fit TRBD1. The CDR3 length is 15 residues. V lost 2 bases and J lost 2; bases outside the gene matches: 3. Germline CDR1 reads KGHSY; CDR2 reads FQNENV. Here the CDR3 reads CASSQKGAPGNTIYF. The CDR3 coding sequence is TGTGCCAGCAGCCAAAAGGGGGCACCTGGAAACACCATATATTTT.